Below are 5 T cell receptor beta chains sequenced from a single sample in a study of blood T cell repertoires in COVID-19. Only in-frame clones appear in the TCRdb table, and some are missing; sequencing was by immunoSEQ multiplex PCR. Of 60,000 to 85,000 clones listed, about 88% are singletons. The sample comprised peripheral blood. These receptors were collected from a man between 50 and 59 years old with acute or convalescent COVID-19.

The chain recombines TRBV9 with TRBJ2-2; 7 bases are a match to TRBD2. The length of the CDR3 is 15 residues. Trimming cost V 3 bases and J 4 bases; bases outside gene matches: 6. Germline CDR1 reads SGDLS; CDR2 reads YYNGEE. The CDR3 DNA is TGTGCCAGCAGCGGACTAGCAGTCGGCACCGGGGAGCTGTTTTTT. Protein product: CASSGLAVGTGELFF.

The genes are TRBV2 and TRBJ2-1; 16 bases fit TRBD2. The CDR3 contains 16 residues. The germline CDR1 and CDR2 sequences are SNHLY and FYNNEI. With V trimmed by 6 bases and J by 9 bases, 8 bases remained unmatched. The CDR3 here is CASRRPGTSGRGEQFF. The CDR3 coding sequence is TGTGCCAGCAGGCGTCCCGGGACTAGCGGGAGGGGTGAGCAGTTCTTC.

The chain combines TRBV5-6 with TRBJ2-5, with D possibly TRBD2 on 6 matching bases. Trimming cost V 0 bases and J 4 bases, with 19 bases left between them. CDR3 length equals 17 residues. The V gene's germline CDR1 is SGHDT and CDR2 YYEEEE. CDR3 in amino acids: CASSLALGRFGGETQYF. The CDR3, as DNA: TGTGCCAGCAGCTTGGCCCTCGGACGGTTCGGGGGAGAGACCCAGTACTTC.

The chain combines TRBV2 with TRBJ1-1, with D uncertain. Germline CDR1 SNHLY, CDR2 FYNNEI. With 7 bases removed from V and 1 base from J, the gap between germline ends came to 10 bases. The CDR3 is 13 amino acids. The CDR3 region is CASKVSGNTEAFF. The CDR3 nucleotides are TGTGCCAGCAAAGTTTCGGGGAACACTGAAGCTTTCTTT.

This clone was counted only a few times. The chain has TRBV11-1 and TRBJ2-3; D is unclear. This CDR3 comprises 14 residues. Per germline, CDR1 SGHAT and CDR2 FQDESV (reference sequence). V lost 0 bases to trimming and J lost 2 bases, with 6 bases between them. CDR3 region: CASSLAAFTDTQYF. The CDR3 DNA follows: TGTGCCAGCAGCTTAGCGGCCTTCACAGATACGCAGTATTTT.